This TCR beta chain was captured in a study of blood T cell repertoires in COVID-19. As handled by the study authors: Cell counts per sample came from amplifying reference gene primers. The table came from immunoSEQ multiplex PCR; TCRdb's copy has only in-frame clones and leaves some out. The V and J calls and clone size come from that table; D and trimming were worked out from the DNA. The table shows 100,000 or so clones, with roughly 92% occurring only once. The CDR3 consists of 19 residues. The germline V gene encodes CDR1 LNHDA and CDR2 SQIVND (reference sequence). Trimming removed 2 bases from V and 0 bases from J, with 17 bases in between.

What was sequenced was peripheral blood. This chain links TRBV19 with TRBJ1-6; D may be TRBD1 (6 bases). This sequence was found in a woman aged 60 to 75 with active COVID-19. The CDR3 region is CASSISHRVTSSYNSPLHF. CDR3 DNA sequence: TGTGCCAGTAGTATATCTCACAGGGTCACAAGCTCCTATAATTCACCCCTCCACTTT.